This record covers a single T cell receptor (beta chain). Its specificity is unknown. The data were produced by immunoSEQ multiplex PCR, yet TCRdb's version contains in-frame clones alone and is incomplete. The repertoire holds 500,000 to 650,000 clones, with roughly 79% as singletons. The V segment lost 1 base and the J segment 5 bases; nucleotides outside the gene matches: 9. The V gene's germline CDR1 is SGHDT and CDR2 YYEEEE. The CDR3 length is 16 residues. This specimen comes from a study of shared clonotypes between healthy human individuals. General observations from the study: Read depth was anticipated to influence clonotype sharing among donors. In this cohort, only blood was sampled, and tissue repertoires likely differ.

Healthy adults negative for HIV, lacking recent acute infections or vaccinations, served as donors. Those who donated, Caucasian adults without exception, all lived in Nashville, Tennessee. The gene calls are TRBV5-6 and TRBJ2-5; TRBD2 matches at 9 bases. The sequencing input was PBMCs. This TCR derives from a woman aged 40 to 50 in good health. Some clones in this sample may be carry-over from other donors' samples. The CDR3 sequence: CASSLMASGIGETQYF. The CDR3 DNA follows: TGTGCCAGCAGCTTGATGGCTAGCGGGATTGGGGAGACCCAGTACTTC.